These 26 T cell receptor beta chains originate from one sample sequenced in a study of regulatory T cells in long-lasting Graves disease. Described time point: newly diagnosed GD, antithyroid drugs for less than 3 months. PBMC RNA was the source of the TCR library. Both iRepertoire HTBI primers and Arm-PCR of CDR3 regions were used to build the TCR beta libraries. TCRdb used MiXCR to reprocess the multiplex PCR reads, holding one entry per CDR3 protein. This table has about 540,000 distinct CDR3 sequences, less than 15% appearing once. These records were also assigned to another study, of T cells in Graves' hyperthyroidism and ophthalmopathy.

The specimen was peripheral blood mononuclear cells (PBMCs), collected at new diagnosis, from a patient treated with antithyroid drugs. The receptors stem from a man aged 30 to 45 with Graves disease.

This clonotype was seen at least ten times. The rearrangement links TRBV24-1 to TRBJ2-5; 8 bases match TRBD2. The CDR3 has 16 amino acids. Germline V gene sequence: CDR1 KGHDR, CDR2 SFDVKD. The J segment lost 5 bases and the V segment lost 7 bases, leaving 14 bases of the junction unmatched. The CDR3 reads CATSTTSGSASETQYF. Here the CDR3 DNA reads TGTGCCACCAGCACCACTAGCGGTAGCGCTTCGGAGACCCAGTACTTC.

This clonotype was detected many times. The CDR3: CASSAEGGAGQPQHF. The DNA for the CDR3 is TGTGCCAGCAGCGCGGAGGGGGGCGCAGGTCAGCCCCAGCATTTT. The chain recombines TRBV9 with TRBJ1-5; perhaps TRBD1 as D (6 bases). V dropped 3 bases and J dropped 6 bases, with 16 bases sitting between them. The germline V gene encodes CDR1 SGDLS and CDR2 YYNGEE. The CDR3 is 15 residues long.

This clonotype was counted ten times or more. The chain carries TRBV6-1 and TRBJ1-2; D not certain. The CDR3 is 13 amino acids. Trimming shortened V by 3 bases and J by 5 bases, and 10 bases separated the two germline ends. Looked up from germline, CDR1 is MNHNS and CDR2 is SASEGT. Here the CDR3 DNA reads TGTGCCAGCAGTGATGCTCTCGGATATGGCTACACCTTC. Translated: CASSDALGYGYTF.

The V gene is TRBV19, the J gene TRBJ2-5; TRBD1 agrees at 9 bases. Germline CDR1 LNHDA, CDR2 SQIVND (reference sequence). This CDR3 comprises 15 residues. Trimming cost V 5 bases and J 3 bases; bases outside gene matches: 7. This chain's CDR3 is CASSVTGGRKETQYF. The CDR3 DNA reads as TGTGCCAGTAGTGTTACAGGGGGCAGGAAAGAGACCCAGTACTTC.

This clonotype has only a few counts. The chain recombines TRBV29-1 with TRBJ2-2, with D uncertain. Germline CDR1 reads SQVTM; CDR2 reads ANQGSEA. The V end lost 3 bases, the J end lost 6 bases, and 8 bases lay between the germline ends. The CDR3 is 12 residues long. CDR3 amino acids: CSVEARAGELFF. The DNA of the CDR3 is TGCAGCGTTGAGGCCAGAGCCGGGGAGCTGTTTTTT.

This clonotype was counted ten times or more. The chain joins TRBV28 to TRBJ1-1; no firm D call. The germline gives CDR1 MDHEN, CDR2 SYDVKM. The CDR3 is made up of 14 amino acids. Trimming pared 6 bases from V and 0 bases from J, leaving 11 bases between. For the CDR3, the DNA is TGTGCCAGCAGCCACGGCAGGCTGAACACTGAAGCTTTCTTT. As protein: CASSHGRLNTEAFF.

The table lists this clonotype with many counts. The CDR3 loop reads CASSPPGTVGNEQFF. The CDR3 DNA is TGTGCCAGCAGTCCTCCGGGGACAGTGGGGAATGAGCAGTTCTTC. The rearrangement links TRBV12-3 or TRBV12-4 to TRBJ2-1; 7 bases fit TRBD1. This CDR3 region has 15 residues. Trimming removed 5 bases from V and 7 bases from J; junction bases left unmatched: 11.

The genes are TRBV19 and TRBJ2-1; 7 bases match TRBD2. This CDR3 region has 14 residues. Unmatched junction bases numbered 7, after V lost 7 bases and J lost 4 bases. Germline CDR1 and CDR2: LNHDA and SQIVND (reference sequence). CDR3 in amino acids: CASNNGGVYNEQFF. The CDR3 DNA follows: TGTGCCAGTAATAATGGGGGGGTATACAATGAGCAGTTCTTC.

This clonotype was observed many times. The V and J genes are TRBV20-1 and TRBJ2-3; no clear D gene. Germline loops: CDR1 DFQATT, CDR2 SNEGSKA (reference sequence). Trimming removed 0 bases at V and 6 bases at J, with 4 bases between. The CDR3 contains 11 residues. The CDR3, as DNA: TGCAGTGCTAGAGAGTGGGATACGCAGTATTTT. As protein: CSAREWDTQYF.

This clonotype was observed many times. The J gene is TRBJ2-7, the V gene TRBV20-1; maybe TRBD2 (5 bases). The CDR3 sequence is 11 residues long. V was pared by 4 bases and J by 3 bases, with 7 bases between. The V gene's germline CDR1 is DFQATT and CDR2 SNEGSKA (reference sequence). CDR3 residues: CSATTSYEQYF. The CDR3, as DNA: TGCAGTGCTACCACTAGCTACGAGCAGTACTTC.

As regards this clonotype: A much bigger clone sits one base away, suggesting this may be a read error. The rearrangement joins TRBV6-1 to TRBJ1-2; D is perhaps TRBD1 (6 bases). Germline values: CDR1 MNHNS, CDR2 SASEGT. Deletions cut 5 bases from V and 3 bases from J, with 19 bases between. This CDR3 contains 16 residues. CDR3 loop: CASSPPPGHGDYGYTF. CDR3 nucleotide sequence: TGTGCCAGCAGTCCCCCTCCGGGACATGGGGACTATGGCTACACCTTC.

The rearrangement joins TRBV28 to TRBJ1-5, with 10 bases fitting TRBD1. The germline CDR1 and CDR2 sequences are MDHEN and SYDVKM. The CDR3 contains 16 residues. The V and J ends lost 5 bases and 2 bases, in that order; junction bases with no gene match: 6. The CDR3 bases are TGTGCCAGCAGTCTCGACAGGGGGCTTGGCAATCAGCCCCAGCATTTT. Encoded protein: CASSLDRGLGNQPQHF.

The table lists this clonotype with many counts. V is TRBV11-2 and J is TRBJ2-1; possibly TRBD2 for D (6 bases). The length of the CDR3 is 15 residues. With 5 bases removed from V and 3 bases from J, the gap between germline ends came to 14 bases. Germline-derived CDR1 and CDR2 are SGHAT and FQNNGV. CDR3 amino acids: CASSAELAVYNEQFF. In DNA form, the CDR3 reads TGTGCCAGCAGCGCTGAACTAGCAGTCTACAATGAGCAGTTCTTC.

V usage is TRBV19 and J usage is TRBJ2-7, with 9 bases fitting TRBD2. The J segment lost 0 bases and the V segment lost 9 bases, leaving 9 bases of the junction unmatched. Per germline, CDR1 LNHDA and CDR2 SQIVND (reference sequence). This CDR3 region has 15 residues. The CDR3, as DNA: TGTGCCAGCCAGACTAGCGGAGGTAACTCCTACGAGCAGTACTTC. Translated, it gives CASQTSGGNSYEQYF.

This clonotype was recorded many times. This sequence joins TRBV12-3 or TRBV12-4 and TRBJ2-3; 7 bases line up with TRBD2. The CDR3 is 15 amino acids. Trimming cost V 3 bases and J 1 base; bases outside gene matches: 4. The CDR3 loop is CASSLGGPGTDTQYF. The DNA for the CDR3 is TGTGCCAGCAGTTTGGGAGGGCCGGGCACAGATACGCAGTATTTT.

This clonotype occurred a few times. The J gene is TRBJ2-1, the V gene TRBV20-1, with D maybe TRBD1 (6 bases). Germline V gene data show CDR1 as DFQATT and CDR2 as SNEGSKA (reference sequence). The CDR3 loop spans 15 amino acids. V was pared by 1 base and J by 10 bases, with 20 bases between. This chain's CDR3 is CSARAQGGSSYEQFF. CDR3 coding DNA: TGCAGTGCTAGAGCCCAAGGGGGTAGTAGTTACGAGCAGTTCTTC.

The sample holds many counts of this clonotype. The gene calls are TRBV5-6 and TRBJ1-5, with TRBD1 matching 7 bases. V lost 0 bases and J lost 4; bases outside the gene matches: 4. This CDR3 has 15 amino acids. The germline CDR1 and CDR2 sequences are SGHDT and YYEEEE. CDR3 sequence: CASSLAGTVNQPQHF. As DNA, the CDR3 is TGTGCCAGCAGCTTGGCCGGGACAGTTAATCAGCCCCAGCATTTT.

This clonotype occurred many times. The rearrangement joins TRBV6-1 to TRBJ1-5; 10 bases match TRBD1. The germline gives CDR1 MNHNS, CDR2 SASEGT. The ends lost 6 bases at V and 3 bases at J; junction bases unmatched: 5. The CDR3 contains 15 residues. Here the CDR3 DNA reads TGTGCCAGCAGCGAGGACAGGGGGATCAATCAGCCCCAGCATTTT. As protein: CASSEDRGINQPQHF.

The chain couples TRBV20-1 to TRBJ2-3, with D possibly being TRBD2 (5 bases). The V end lost 1 base, the J end lost 0 bases, and 8 bases lay between the germline ends. Germline V gene lookup returns CDR1 DFQATT and CDR2 SNEGSKA (reference sequence). The CDR3 consists of 14 residues. CDR3 DNA sequence: TGCAGTGCTAGAGTGTGGGAGAGCACAGATACGCAGTATTTT. It yields the protein CSARVWESTDTQYF.

The chain has TRBV9 and TRBJ2-3, with 7 bases that match TRBD2. This CDR3 comprises 15 residues. With V trimmed by 0 bases and J by 4 bases, 5 bases remained unmatched. In germline, CDR1 is SGDLS, CDR2 YYNGEE. The CDR3 here is CASSVAAGVADTQYF. DNA for the CDR3: TGTGCCAGCAGCGTAGCGGCGGGAGTTGCAGATACGCAGTATTTT.

This clonotype was found many times. The gene calls are TRBV29-1 and TRBJ2-1, with D perhaps matching TRBD1 or TRBD2 (6 bases each). V lost 3 bases and J 5 bases, leaving 17 bases between the germline ends. The CDR3 is made up of 15 amino acids. Germline V gives CDR1 SQVTM, CDR2 ANQGSEA. The CDR3 reads CSVDGRDTLNNEQFF. CDR3 bases: TGCAGCGTTGATGGGCGGGACACTTTAAACAATGAGCAGTTCTTC.

The chain recombines TRBV19 with TRBJ2-5; unclear D gene. The V end was cut by 0 bases, the J end by 0 bases, with 8 bases between. The length of the CDR3 is 15 residues. In germline, CDR1 is LNHDA, CDR2 SQIVND (reference sequence). The CDR3, as DNA: TGTGCCAGTAGTATAGAAGGCAGCTACCAAGAGACCCAGTACTTC. Translation: CASSIEGSYQETQYF.

This clonotype has a count of ten or more. The CDR3 protein is CASSDAGSYNEQFF. The CDR3 bases are TGTGCCAGCAGTGATGCAGGCTCCTACAATGAGCAGTTCTTC. The chain joins TRBV2 to TRBJ2-1, with D unclear. Per germline, CDR1 SNHLY and CDR2 FYNNEI. This CDR3 has 14 amino acids. The V and J ends lost 3 bases and 0 bases respectively, with 6 bases between them.

As for this clonotype: Since a much larger clone is just one base distant, this may be a read error. This chain joins TRBV20-1 and TRBJ1-5; D unclear. Trimming stripped 6 bases from V and 5 bases from J, with 14 bases between. This CDR3 contains 13 residues. CDR1 and CDR2 (germline): DFQATT, SNEGSKA (reference sequence). CDR3 bases: TGCAGTGCCCTTGGCAGGCCCTATCAGCCCCAGCATTTT. Its protein product is CSALGRPYQPQHF.

This clonotype came up many times. The rearrangement uses TRBV28 and TRBJ1-2, with D perhaps matching TRBD1 (6 bases). CDR1 and CDR2 (germline): MDHEN, SYDVKM. The V end lost 3 bases, the J end lost 7 bases, and 15 bases lay between the germline ends. The CDR3 runs to 14 residues. CDR3 DNA: TGTGCCAGCAGTTTGGGGCAGGGGCTAGGTGGCTACACCTTC. Translated, it gives CASSLGQGLGGYTF.

Points on this clonotype: A junction end diverges from the germline sequence, so it may reflect a read error. This CDR3 reads CACSLRDRIGYNEQFF. The DNA for the CDR3 is TGTGCCTGCAGCTTAAGGGACAGGATCGGGTACAATGAGCAGTTCTTC. The rearrangement uses TRBV7-8 and TRBJ2-1; 8 bases align to TRBD1. This CDR3 spans 16 amino acids. CDR1 and CDR2 (germline): SGHVS, FQNEAQ.